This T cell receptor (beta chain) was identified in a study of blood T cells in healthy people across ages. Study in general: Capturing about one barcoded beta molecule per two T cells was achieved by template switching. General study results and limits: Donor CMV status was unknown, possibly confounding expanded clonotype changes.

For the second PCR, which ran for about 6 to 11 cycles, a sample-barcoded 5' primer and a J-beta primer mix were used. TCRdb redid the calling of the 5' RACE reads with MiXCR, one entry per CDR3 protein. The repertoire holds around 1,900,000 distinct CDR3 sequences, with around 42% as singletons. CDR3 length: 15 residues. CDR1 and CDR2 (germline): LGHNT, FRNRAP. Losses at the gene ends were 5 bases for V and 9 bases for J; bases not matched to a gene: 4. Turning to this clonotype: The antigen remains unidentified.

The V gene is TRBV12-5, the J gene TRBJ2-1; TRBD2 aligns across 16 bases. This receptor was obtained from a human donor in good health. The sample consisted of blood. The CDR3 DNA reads TGTGCTAGTGGTCAGGGACTAGCGGGGGGGTCTGAGCAGTTCTTC. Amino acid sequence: CASGQGLAGGSEQFF. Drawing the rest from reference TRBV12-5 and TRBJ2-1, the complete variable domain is DARVTQTPRHKVTEMGQEVTMRCQPILGHNTVFWYRQTMMQGLELLAYFRNRAPLDDSGMPKDRFSAEMPDATLATLKIQPSEPRDSAVYFCASGQGLAGGSEQFFGPGTRLTVL.